The clone carrying this T cell receptor (beta chain) is labeled medium-sized. Its antigen is as yet unknown. This sample was included in a study of cytomegalovirus exposure and HLA in healthy donors. Study context: From 150 million to 200 million T cells, an earlier analysis saw some 120 million unique TCR beta sequences.

Healthy bone marrow donors formed the donor group. Overall study findings and caveats: Within a later analysis, the majority of CMV-associated TCR beta chains appeared HLA-restricted.

Per the germline V gene, CDR1 is SGHKS and CDR2 is YYEKEE (reference sequence). CDR3 length: 16 residues. Trimming pared 2 bases from V and 2 bases from J, leaving 15 bases between. PCR was performed using 60 Vbeta and 13 Jbeta primers. Libraries were prepared by immunoSEQ multiplex PCR; TCRdb keeps only in-frame clonotypes and omits some of them. The data hold some 35,000 clones, with nearly 70% observed a single time. The sequence was collected from a man aged 30 to 45 in good health and CMV-seronegative. Sequences were obtained from PBMCs. This chain connects TRBV5-5 to TRBJ2-3, with D tentatively TRBD2 (5 bases). CDR3: CASSFPPERTTDTQYF. The CDR3 nucleotides read TGTGCCAGCAGCTTCCCACCAGAGCGGACCACAGATACGCAGTATTTT.